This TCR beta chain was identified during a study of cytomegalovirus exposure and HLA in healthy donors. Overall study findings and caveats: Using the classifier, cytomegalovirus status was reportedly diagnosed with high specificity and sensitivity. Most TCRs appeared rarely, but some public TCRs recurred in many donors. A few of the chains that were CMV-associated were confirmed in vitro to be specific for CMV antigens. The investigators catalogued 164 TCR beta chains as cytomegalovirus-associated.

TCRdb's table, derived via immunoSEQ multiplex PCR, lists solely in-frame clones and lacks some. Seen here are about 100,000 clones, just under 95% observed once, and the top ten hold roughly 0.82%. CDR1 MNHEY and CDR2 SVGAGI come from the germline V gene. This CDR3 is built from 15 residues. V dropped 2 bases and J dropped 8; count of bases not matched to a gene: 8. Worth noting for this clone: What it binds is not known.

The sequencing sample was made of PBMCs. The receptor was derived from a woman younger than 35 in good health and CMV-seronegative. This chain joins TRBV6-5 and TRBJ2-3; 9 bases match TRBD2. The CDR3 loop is CASSYTGLAGGTQYF. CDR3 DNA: TGTGCCAGCAGTTACACGGGACTAGCAGGTGGTACGCAGTATTTT.